These 30 T cell receptor beta chains came from one sample sequenced in a study of cytomegalovirus exposure and HLA in healthy donors. PCR employed 60 Vbeta and 13 Jbeta primers. The table came from immunoSEQ multiplex PCR; TCRdb's copy has only in-frame clones and leaves some out. There are more than 100,000 clones in the sample; about 75% occur only once, and over 1.3% lies in the top ten. Source material: PBMCs. The receptors were sampled from a woman aged 40 to 49 in good health and CMV-seronegative.

This chain joins TRBV14 and TRBJ2-2; no reliable D call. The ends were cut back, 4 bases at V and 4 bases at J, with 10 bases in the middle. The length of the CDR3 is 14 residues. Germline V CDR1 and CDR2: SGHDN, FVKESK. CDR3 region: CASSRSFGTGELFF. Written as DNA, the CDR3 is TGTGCCAGCAGCCGCTCGTTCGGCACCGGGGAGCTGTTTTTT.

This sequence joins TRBV7-9 and TRBJ2-5, with a weak D call TRBD1 (6 bases). V lost 2 bases, J lost 2 bases, and 12 bases lay in between. CDR3 length equals 15 residues. Germline CDR1 is SEHNR and CDR2 is FQNEAQ (reference sequence). DNA for the CDR3: TGTGCCAGCAGCTTAAAACCCCAGGGGCAAGAGACCCAGTACTTC. It encodes CASSLKPQGQETQYF.

The chain combines TRBV7-6 with TRBJ1-5; D is ambiguous. Looked up from germline, CDR1 is SGHVS and CDR2 is FNYEAQ. V dropped 0 bases and J dropped 8 bases, with 8 bases sitting between them. This CDR3 contains 13 residues. This chain's CDR3 is CASSLAGAEPQHF. The CDR3 region has the DNA TGTGCCAGCAGCTTAGCTGGCGCGGAGCCCCAGCATTTT.

The rearrangement links TRBV7-9 to TRBJ1-4; TRBD1 matches 7 bases. CDR3 length equals 15 residues. The junction had 4 bases not matched to a gene; V was cut back by 1 base and J by 5 bases. The germline CDR1 and CDR2 sequences are SEHNR and FQNEAQ (reference sequence). The CDR3 sequence is CASSLVGTENEKLFF. The CDR3 DNA sequence: TGTGCCAGCAGCTTAGTGGGGACAGAGAATGAAAAACTGTTTTTT.

This clone was counted between two and nine times. The chain has TRBV7-2 and TRBJ1-5; D is ambiguous. With 5 bases removed from V and 4 bases from J, the gap between germline ends came to 9 bases. The CDR3 is made up of 13 amino acids. CDR1 is SGHTA, CDR2 FQGNSA, per germline. CDR3 loop: CASSLRTNQPQHF. The CDR3 nucleotides are TGTGCCAGCAGCCTAAGAACTAATCAGCCCCAGCATTTT.

This rearrangement joins TRBV5-1 to TRBJ2-7; tentatively, D is TRBD2 (6 bases). Germline loops: CDR1 SGHRS, CDR2 YFSETQ. V lost 0 bases and J lost 5, with 9 bases in between. The CDR3 has 13 amino acids. The CDR3 reads CASSLGWGDEQYF. The DNA of the CDR3 is TGCGCCAGCAGCTTGGGTTGGGGGGACGAGCAGTACTTC. Combining the CDR3 with reference TRBV5-1 and TRBJ2-7 gives the whole variable domain KAGVTQTPRYLIKTRGQQVTLSCSPISGHRSVSWYQQTPGQGLQFLFEYFSETQRNKGNFPGRFSGRQFSNSRSEMNVSTLELGDSALYLCASSLGWGDEQYFGPGTRLTVT.

The V gene is TRBV25-1, the J gene TRBJ1-2; unclear D gene. There are 13 residues in the CDR3. In germline, CDR1 is MGHDK, CDR2 SYGVNS. Trimming removed 2 bases at V and 5 bases at J, with 9 bases between. The CDR3 nucleotides read TGTGCCAGCAGTGAAACATGGGCGTATGGCTACACCTTC. Translated, it gives CASSETWAYGYTF.

In regard to this clone: Different DNA sequences within this sample yield the same CDR3. The chain links TRBV11-2 to TRBJ1-1; no definite D call. There are 11 residues in the CDR3. Trimming removed 2 bases from V and 5 bases from J, with 3 bases in between. Germline CDR1 is SGHAT and CDR2 is FQNNGV. CDR3 loop: CASSLLTEAFF. The DNA of the CDR3 is TGTGCCAGCAGCTTACTGACTGAAGCTTTCTTT.

This sequence joins TRBV29-1 and TRBJ2-1; no firm D call. The ends were cut back, 0 bases at V and 5 bases at J, with 11 bases in the middle. This CDR3 has 14 amino acids. Germline V gene sequence: CDR1 SQVTM, CDR2 ANQGSEA. DNA of the CDR3: TGCAGCGTTGAAGACTGGGCCTTCAACAATGAGCAGTTCTTC. The encoded protein is CSVEDWAFNNEQFF.

The chain uses TRBV19 and TRBJ1-2, with 7 bases lining up with TRBD1. CDR1 and CDR2 (germline): LNHDA, SQIVND (reference sequence). J was trimmed by 8 bases and V by 9 bases; bases with no gene match: 12. This CDR3 has 13 residues. CDR3 bases: TGTGCCAGCCGACAGGGAGAGGCGGGGGGCTACACCTTC. This sequence encodes CASRQGEAGGYTF.

The chain couples TRBV6-5 to TRBJ1-1; D possibly corresponds to TRBD1 (6 bases). In germline, CDR1 is MNHEY, CDR2 SVGAGI. The V end was cut by 2 bases, the J end by 10 bases, with 14 bases between. The CDR3 length is 13 residues. This chain's CDR3 is CASSYQPLQGAFF. The CDR3, as DNA: TGTGCCAGCAGTTACCAACCGCTACAGGGAGCTTTCTTT.

The rearrangement joins TRBV5-1 to TRBJ1-3; TRBD1 matches 8 bases. The CDR3 contains 14 residues. With 0 bases clipped from V and 7 bases from J, the junction kept 3 bases outside the gene matches. CDR1 is SGHRS and CDR2 is YFSETQ in the germline V gene. The CDR3: CASSLGRGQNTIYF. The CDR3 DNA sequence: TGCGCCAGCAGCTTGGGCAGGGGGCAGAACACCATATATTTT.

The rearrangement links TRBV27 to TRBJ2-2, with D possibly being TRBD1 (6 bases). V shed 7 bases and J shed 2 bases, with 14 bases lying between them. Germline lookup yields CDR1 MNHEY and CDR2 SMNVEV (reference sequence). The CDR3 is 15 residues long. DNA for the CDR3: TGTGCCAGCAACGGTCAGGGGCGAAACACCGGGGAGCTGTTTTTT. The encoded protein is CASNGQGRNTGELFF.

The chain couples TRBV5-4 to TRBJ2-5; unclear D gene. The germline CDR1 and CDR2 sequences are SGHNT and YYREEE (reference sequence). V lost 3 bases and J lost 2, with 17 bases in between. The CDR3 sequence is 16 residues long. CDR3 sequence reads: CASSSGTRIRQETQYF. CDR3 coding DNA: TGTGCCAGCAGCTCTGGTACGAGAATAAGACAAGAGACCCAGTACTTC.

The chain is built from TRBV28 and TRBJ1-1; tentatively, D is TRBD1 (5 bases). The germline V gene encodes CDR1 MDHEN and CDR2 SYDVKM. The V end lost 5 bases, the J end lost 1 base, and 14 bases lay between the germline ends. CDR3 length equals 15 residues. The CDR3 DNA is TGTGCCAGCAGTCCCTCACAGGAAACGAACACTGAAGCTTTCTTT. This codes for CASSPSQETNTEAFF.

Here the CDR3 reads CASSQGQGPLEQFF. DNA of the CDR3: TGCGCCAGCAGCCAGGGACAGGGTCCGCTTGAGCAGTTCTTC. V and J are TRBV4-1 and TRBJ2-1, with 9 nucleotides matching TRBD1. Germline V CDR1 and CDR2: MGHRA, YSYEKL. V trimming: 3 bases; J trimming: 9 bases; junction bases outside the gene matches: 6. The CDR3 spans 14 residues.

The chain is built from TRBV9 and TRBJ1-5; 10 bases fit TRBD1. The germline gives CDR1 SGDLS, CDR2 YYNGEE. This CDR3 region has 17 residues. J was trimmed by 2 bases and V by 0 bases; bases with no gene match: 5. The CDR3 protein is CASSVGADRGGNQPQHF. The CDR3 DNA sequence: TGTGCCAGCAGCGTAGGCGCGGACAGGGGGGGCAATCAGCCCCAGCATTTT.

This chain joins TRBV7-6 and TRBJ1-1; no definite D call. CDR1 and CDR2 (germline): SGHVS, FNYEAQ. The V end lost 1 base, the J end lost 2 bases, and 5 bases lay between the germline ends. The CDR3 consists of 13 residues. CDR3 loop: CASSLDTNTEAFF. DNA of the CDR3: TGTGCCAGCAGCTTAGACACCAACACTGAAGCTTTCTTT.

There are a few counts of this clone. Here the CDR3 DNA reads TGTGCCAGCAGCTTCAGACAGGGACCTCCCTACGAGCAGTACTTC. This gives the protein CASSFRQGPPYEQYF. J is TRBJ2-7 and V is TRBV7-6, with TRBD1 matching 7 bases. V shed 3 bases, J shed 2 bases, and the junction held 7 bases outside the gene matches. Germline V gene lookup returns CDR1 SGHVS and CDR2 FNYEAQ. The CDR3 has 15 amino acids.

This clone was counted only a few times. The V call is TRBV5-6, the J call TRBJ2-5; 10 bases match TRBD2. V was pared by 0 bases and J by 5 bases, with 10 bases of the junction left unmatched. The CDR3 covers 17 residues. Germline V gene data show CDR1 as SGHDT and CDR2 as YYEEEE. The DNA for the CDR3 is TGTGCCAGCAGCTTGGCCCCGGTACTAGCGGGGTTGGAGACCCAGTACTTC. This sequence encodes CASSLAPVLAGLETQYF.

The chain joins TRBV5-1 to TRBJ1-2, with D possibly being TRBD1 (5 bases). Germline assignment: CDR1 SGHRS and CDR2 YFSETQ. V shed 0 bases and J shed 4 bases, with 10 bases lying between them. CDR3 length: 14 residues. The CDR3 loop is CASSLDWGGYGYTF. CDR3 nucleotide sequence: TGCGCCAGCAGCTTGGATTGGGGGGGCTATGGCTACACCTTC.

The chain couples TRBV6-5 to TRBJ1-1, with D perhaps TRBD1 (6 bases). V shed 4 bases and J shed 1 base, with 13 bases lying between them. Germline CDR1 and CDR2: MNHEY and SVGAGI. CDR3 length: 15 residues. CDR3 bases: TGTGCCAGCAGTTCTACGGACAGACCGAACACTGAAGCTTTCTTT. It is translated as CASSSTDRPNTEAFF.

This clone was counted a few times. The chain joins TRBV7-9 to TRBJ2-7; D possibly corresponds to TRBD2 (5 bases). This CDR3 comprises 12 residues. The ends were cut back, 5 bases at V and 3 bases at J, with 8 bases in the middle. The germline V gene encodes CDR1 SEHNR and CDR2 FQNEAQ (reference sequence). CDR3 loop: CASSVGDYEQYF. The CDR3 nucleotides are TGTGCCAGCAGCGTGGGAGACTACGAGCAGTACTTC.

This clone appeared many times. This rearrangement joins TRBV25-1 to TRBJ2-7; D possibly corresponds to TRBD1 (5 bases). Trimming shortened V by 3 bases and J by 5 bases, and 17 bases separated the two germline ends. The CDR3 is 15 residues long. Germline values: CDR1 MGHDK, CDR2 SYGVNS. This chain's CDR3 is CASSDTGSRVHEQYF. The CDR3 DNA is TGTGCCAGCAGTGATACCGGGTCCAGGGTCCACGAGCAGTACTTC.

The V call is TRBV5-4, the J call TRBJ2-5; a weak D match, TRBD2 (5 bases). The J call is in doubt because the DNA end fits TRBJ2-7 better. Germline V CDR1 and CDR2: SGHNT, YYREEE (reference sequence). The CDR3 has 13 residues. This CDR3 reads CASSFPSGNEQYF. Written as DNA, the CDR3 is TGTGCCAGCAGCTTTCCATCCGGGAACGAGCAGTACTTC.

J is TRBJ2-5 and V is TRBV6-1, with D maybe TRBD2 (5 bases). CDR1 is MNHNS, CDR2 SASEGT, per germline. This CDR3 has 16 residues. V lost 2 bases, J lost 4 bases, and 17 bases lay in between. CDR3 protein: CASSEILATGIETQYF. In DNA, the CDR3 is TGTGCCAGCAGTGAAATCCTAGCTACGGGTATAGAGACCCAGTACTTC.

The rearrangement joins TRBV6-5 to TRBJ1-1, with D perhaps TRBD1 (5 bases). Trimming stripped 7 bases from V and 7 bases from J, with 22 bases between. CDR1 is MNHEY and CDR2 is SVGAGI in the germline V gene. CDR3 size: 15 residues. CDR3 amino acids: CASKFVGVGGGEAFF. In DNA form, the CDR3 reads TGTGCCAGCAAGTTTGTCGGTGTCGGGGGAGGTGAAGCTTTCTTT.

The V gene is TRBV10-3, the J gene TRBJ2-7; maybe TRBD1 (6 bases). Germline loops: CDR1 ENHRY, CDR2 SYGVKD. This CDR3 has 13 residues. Trimming took 4 bases from V and 7 from J, leaving 14 bases between them. This CDR3 is CAISGMDSWEQYF. The CDR3 coding sequence is TGTGCCATCAGTGGAATGGACAGCTGGGAGCAGTACTTC.

The CDR3 reads CASSSYRGVPEAFF. DNA for the CDR3: TGTGCCAGCAGTTCCTACAGGGGGGTTCCTGAAGCTTTCTTT. The chain carries TRBV6-5 and TRBJ1-1; 8 nucleotides match TRBD1. The CDR3 is 14 residues long. In germline, CDR1 is MNHEY, CDR2 SVGAGI. The V segment lost 4 bases and the J segment 6 bases; nucleotides outside the gene matches: 7.

The chain is built from TRBV7-9 and TRBJ1-4, with a tentative D call TRBD1 (6 bases). The CDR3 spans 18 residues. Germline CDR1 SEHNR, CDR2 FQNEAQ (reference sequence). Between the trimmed V and J ends, which lost 6 bases and 6 bases, there was a span of 26 bases. The CDR3 nucleotides read TGTGCCAGCAGACCCGGGACGGACCTGATAGGGGGTGATGAAAAACTGTTTTTT. Protein sequence: CASRPGTDLIGGDEKLFF.